Listed below are T cell receptor beta chains from one sample, sequenced in a study of blood T cell repertoires in COVID-19. Repertoires were generated with immunoSEQ multiplex PCR, while TCRdb's copy carries only in-frame clones and drops some. The data hold under 300,000 clones, with approximately 91% observed a single time. The specimen sequenced was peripheral blood. These receptors all come from a woman in her thirties or forties who had recovered from COVID-19. The CDR3 runs from the conserved cysteine through the conserved F or W. The order of the fields is J gene, clone size, V gene, D gene, CDR3 DNA, CDR3 protein. D genes are given only for firm matches. Clone size is stated in some rows and not others, as once, few, many or a class when expanded.

TRBJ2-5 | . | TRBV5-4 | . | TGTGCCAGCAGCGCCGGGATTTTTCAAGAGACCCAGTACTTC | CASSAGIFQETQYF
TRBJ2-2 | . | TRBV10-3 | TRBD2 | TGTGCCACCGGGAGGATAAACACCGGGGAGCTGTTTTTT | CATGRINTGELFF
TRBJ2-7 | . | TRBV5-6 | . | TGTGCCAGCAGCTTGAGACACCCGAGCTCCTACGAGCAGTACTTC | CASSLRHPSSYEQYF
TRBJ1-2 | . | TRBV3-1/TRBV3-2 | TRBD1 | TGTGCCAGCAGCCCCAGGGGGCGCTTCAACTATGGCTACACCTTC | CASSPRGRFNYGYTF
TRBJ1-2 | . | TRBV19 | TRBD1 | TGTGCCAGTAGTATCGACAGGGCGGGGGGCTACACCTTC | CASSIDRAGGYTF
TRBJ1-2 | . | TRBV18 | TRBD1 | TGTGCCAGCTCACCACCCGGGACAGGGTCTGGCTACACCTTC | CASSPPGTGSGYTF
TRBJ2-3 | once | TRBV5-1 | . | TGCGCCAGCAGCTTTTTCTCCCCTCTCCGGGACACCCGCACAGATACGCAGTATTTT | CASSFFSPLRDTRTDTQYF
TRBJ1-6 | . | TRBV19 | TRBD1 | TGTGCCAGTAGCGTAGGACAGGGAAATTCACCCCTCCACTTT | CASSVGQGNSPLHF
TRBJ1-4 | . | TRBV30 | . | TGTGCCTGGAGTGTCCGCAGGGAGGCAACTAATGAAAAACTGTTTTTT | CAWSVRREATNEKLFF
TRBJ1-3 | . | TRBV19 | . | TGTGCCAGTAGTATGGGCCCTGGAAACACCATATATTTT | CASSMGPGNTIYF
TRBJ2-1 | . | TRBV6-5 | TRBD2 | TGTGCCAGCCGATGGACTAGCGGGACGAATGAGCAGTTCTTC | CASRWTSGTNEQFF
TRBJ2-5 | . | TRBV12-5 | . | TGTGCTAGTGGTTTGGACGGTGGGGGGAGGATAGGGACCCAGTACTTC | CASGLDGGGRIGTQYF
TRBJ1-5 | . | TRBV30 | TRBD1 | TGTGCCTGGAGTAGCAGGGGGAATCAGCCCCAGCATTTT | CAWSSRGNQPQHF
TRBJ1-2 | . | TRBV19 | . | TGTGCCACCACTAGTGGGTTCGGTGGCTACACCTTC | CATTSGFGGYTF
TRBJ1-2 | once | TRBV4-2 | . | TGTGCCAGCAGCCAAGATGGGGCACCAATTGGGGGCTACACCTTC | CASSQDGAPIGGYTF
TRBJ1-2 | . | TRBV5-1 | TRBD1 | TGCGCCAGCGCAAAGGGACAGGGGGCTTGGGGCTACACCTTC | CASAKGQGAWGYTF
TRBJ1-2 | . | TRBV25-1 | . | TGTGCCAGCAGTGACCCCGACAGTTCTAACTATGGCTACACCTTC | CASSDPDSSNYGYTF
TRBJ2-2 | . | TRBV5-1 | . | TGCGCCAGCAGCGCAACAGGTACCACCGGGGAGCTGTTTTTT | CASSATGTTGELFF
TRBJ1-2 | . | TRBV5-4 | TRBD1 | TGTGCCAGCAGGTCGGGACAGACTAACTATGGCTACACCTTC | CASRSGQTNYGYTF
TRBJ1-2 | . | TRBV5-1 | TRBD1 | TGCGCCAGCAGCTTCACTTCGGGACAGGGAGTAAGAAGGGATGGCTACACCTTC | CASSFTSGQGVRRDGYTF
TRBJ1-2 | . | TRBV28 | . | TGTGCCAGCAGTTTGGTCAGGGGTTTCGGCTACACCTTC | CASSLVRGFGYTF
TRBJ2-2 | . | TRBV7-9 | . | TGTGCCAGCAGCTTAGCCGCCGGGAACACCGGGGAGCTGTTTTTT | CASSLAAGNTGELFF
TRBJ2-7 | . | TRBV6-5 | TRBD1 | TGTGCCAGCAGACGACAGGGAGTTCTCTACGAGCAGTACTTC | CASRRQGVLYEQYF
TRBJ2-7 | . | TRBV5-1 | TRBD1 | TGCGCCAGCAGCCCCGAGACAGGGGGGTCCTACGAGCAGTACTTC | CASSPETGGSYEQYF
TRBJ2-7 | . | TRBV3-1/TRBV3-2 | . | TGTGCCAGCAGCCATCCCGAAGGGGACGAGCAGTACTTC | CASSHPEGDEQYF
TRBJ2-7 | . | TRBV29-1 | TRBD1 | TGCAGCGGGGGACAGAAATACGAGCAGTACTTC | CSGGQKYEQYF
TRBJ2-3 | . | TRBV19 | . | TGTGCCAGTAGTATGGGCACCACAGATACGCAGTATTTT | CASSMGTTDTQYF
TRBJ2-6 | . | TRBV19 | . | TGTGCCAGTAGTATCTTTGTCTCACAGGGCTCTGGGGCCAACGTCCTGACTTTC | CASSIFVSQGSGANVLTF
TRBJ2-3 | . | TRBV7-7 | TRBD2 | TGTGCTAGCAGCTTATCGGGGGGATTCACAGATACGCAGTATTTT | CASSLSGGFTDTQYF
TRBJ2-3 | . | TRBV5-1 | TRBD2 | TGCGCCAGCAGCTTGCCCAAGGGACTAGCGGGAGTCACAGATACGCAGTATTTT | CASSLPKGLAGVTDTQYF
TRBJ1-1 | . | TRBV7-6 | . | TGTGCCAGCAGCTCCCGGGGGGGGAACACTGAAGCTTTCTTT | CASSSRGGNTEAFF
TRBJ2-3 | . | TRBV9 | . | TGTGCCAGCAGCTCCCACGAGACAGGCAGCTCCACAGATACGCAGTATTTT | CASSSHETGSSTDTQYF
TRBJ1-1 | few | TRBV19 | . | TGTGCCAGTAGTATTCAGGGTTGGGAGAACACTGAAGCTTTCTTT | CASSIQGWENTEAFF
TRBJ2-1 | . | TRBV11-2 | . | TGTGCCAGCACCGAAGACGAACTAGAGCAGTTCTTC | CASTEDELEQFF
TRBJ2-1 | . | TRBV24-1 | TRBD2 | TGTGCCACCAGTGATTTGAGGGGGGGCGGTATAGGGACTAGCTGGAATGAGCAGTTCTTC | CATSDLRGGGIGTSWNEQFF
TRBJ1-5 | . | TRBV5-1 | . | TGCGCCAGCAGCTTGGAACATTTTAGCAATCAGCCCCAGCATTTT | CASSLEHFSNQPQHF
TRBJ1-2 | . | TRBV18 | TRBD1 | TGTGCCAGCTCCTCCGCGGACAGGCCCGGGTATGGCTACACCTTC | CASSSADRPGYGYTF